The 32 T cell receptor beta chains given below trace back to one sample, sequenced in a study of cytomegalovirus exposure and HLA in healthy donors. PCR involved 60 Vbeta and 13 Jbeta primers. Data came from immunoSEQ multiplex PCR; TCRdb stores just in-frame clones and leaves some out. The sample records 200,000 or so clones, 82% being singletons. Sequenced input: PBMCs. These receptors were obtained from a boy aged 2 to 10 in good health and CMV-seronegative.

The J gene is TRBJ1-6, the V gene TRBV5-4; 7 nucleotides agree with TRBD1. Trimming cost V 5 bases and J 6 bases; bases outside gene matches: 5. This CDR3 is 14 amino acids long. CDR1 is SGHNT and CDR2 is YYREEE in the germline V gene (reference sequence). CDR3 in amino acids: CASRGTDPNSPLHF. Written as DNA, the CDR3 is TGTGCCAGCAGGGGGACAGACCCTAATTCACCCCTCCACTTT.

The chain has TRBV7-6 and TRBJ2-2, with D possibly TRBD1 on 5 matching bases. The CDR3 totals 15 residues. Germline V gives CDR1 SGHVS, CDR2 FNYEAQ. V dropped 5 bases and J dropped 4 bases, with 14 bases sitting between them. CDR3 bases: TGTGCCAGCAGCCAGACAGTTACCCGCACCGGGGAGCTGTTTTTT. Encoded protein: CASSQTVTRTGELFF.

The chain links TRBV7-9 to TRBJ1-2; 7 nucleotides align to TRBD1. V was pared by 1 base and J by 5 bases, with 1 base of the junction left unmatched. The germline V gene has CDR1 SEHNR and CDR2 FQNEAQ (reference sequence). The CDR3 loop spans 13 amino acids. For the CDR3, the DNA is TGTGCCAGCAGCTTAGACAGGGGATATGGCTACACCTTC. Residues: CASSLDRGYGYTF.

This clone was seen a single time. This chain connects TRBV7-6 to TRBJ2-7, with TRBD1 matching over 10 bases. V shed 2 bases, J shed 4 bases, and the junction held 11 bases outside the gene matches. The CDR3 runs to 17 residues. CDR1 is SGHVS, CDR2 FNYEAQ, per germline. The CDR3 sequence: CASSLTGPGQGKYEQYF. CDR3 DNA sequence: TGTGCCAGCAGCTTAACGGGGCCGGGACAGGGGAAATACGAGCAGTACTTC.

The CDR3 DNA follows: TGTGCCAGCAGCTTACAAGGGGCTGAAGCTTTCTTT. Residues: CASSLQGAEAFF. The chain links TRBV11-2 to TRBJ1-1, with D perhaps TRBD1 (5 bases). In germline, CDR1 is SGHAT, CDR2 FQNNGV. The ends were cut back, 2 bases at V and 6 bases at J, with 7 bases in the middle. CDR3 length: 12 residues.

J is TRBJ2-3 and V is TRBV5-4; 11 bases agree with TRBD2. With V trimmed by 2 bases and J by 2 bases, 7 bases remained unmatched. Germline CDR1 and CDR2: SGHNT and YYREEE (reference sequence). The CDR3 spans 17 residues. Here the CDR3 reads CASSFVTSGVNTDTQYF. CDR3 nucleotide sequence: TGTGCCAGCAGCTTTGTGACTAGCGGGGTGAACACAGATACGCAGTATTTT.

The chain is built from TRBV5-1 and TRBJ2-7; possible D gene TRBD2, 5 bases. Per germline, CDR1 SGHRS and CDR2 YFSETQ. The CDR3 is made up of 14 amino acids. Trimming cost V 2 bases and J 4 bases, with 13 bases left between them. The CDR3 sequence: CASSLKAEGYEQYF. The CDR3 region has the DNA TGCGCCAGCAGCTTAAAGGCCGAGGGATACGAGCAGTACTTC.

V gene TRBV14 combines with J gene TRBJ2-5; D possibly uses TRBD1 or TRBD2 (5 bases each). The DNA end is a closer match to TRBJ2-7, so the J assignment may be wrong. Germline lookup yields CDR1 SGHDN and CDR2 FVKESK. CDR3 size: 15 residues. CDR3 residues: CASSQLRVGAYEQYF. Written as DNA, the CDR3 is TGTGCCAGCAGCCAATTAAGGGTGGGGGCCTACGAGCAGTACTTC.

The V gene is TRBV2, the J gene TRBJ1-5, with D possibly being TRBD1 (6 bases). This CDR3 contains 14 residues. The ends were cut back, 6 bases at V and 0 bases at J, with 9 bases in the middle. Germline V gene lookup returns CDR1 SNHLY and CDR2 FYNNEI. CDR3 DNA sequence: TGTGCCAGCAGGGACAGTTATAGCAATCAGCCCCAGCATTTT. Translating gives CASRDSYSNQPQHF.

The chain couples TRBV7-9 to TRBJ2-7; D gene ambiguous. The germline V gene has CDR1 SEHNR and CDR2 FQNEAQ (reference sequence). The CDR3 is 13 amino acids. V gave up 1 base and J gave up 0 bases, with 4 bases separating them. The CDR3 DNA is TGTGCCAGCAGCTTAGACACCTCCTACGAGCAGTACTTC. It yields the protein CASSLDTSYEQYF.

This chain joins TRBV4-3 and TRBJ1-2, with D perhaps matching TRBD1 (5 bases). CDR1 is LGHNA, CDR2 YSLEER, per germline. This CDR3 is 16 amino acids long. Trimming removed 0 bases from V and 4 bases from J, with 15 bases in between. DNA of the CDR3: TGCGCCAGCAGCCAAGATGGGGGGATACCATTCTATGGCTACACCTTC. This sequence encodes CASSQDGGIPFYGYTF.

Only a few counts were recorded for this clone. CDR3 protein: CSVVSPYEQYF. For the CDR3, the DNA is TGCAGCGTTGTCAGTCCTTACGAGCAGTACTTC. The rearrangement joins TRBV29-1 to TRBJ2-7; D is ambiguous. V shed 4 bases and J shed 4 bases, with 8 bases lying between them. Germline CDR1 reads SQVTM; CDR2 reads ANQGSEA. The CDR3 is 11 amino acids.

J is TRBJ2-5 and V is TRBV6-1; 14 bases are shared with TRBD2. From germline, CDR1 is MNHNS and CDR2 SASEGT. The CDR3 extends over 15 amino acids. V shed 4 bases, J shed 4 bases, and the junction held 2 bases outside the gene matches. Here the CDR3 DNA reads TGTGCCAGCAGTGGACTAGCGGGGGGGGTAGAGACCCAGTACTTC. Its translation: CASSGLAGGVETQYF.

This chain uses TRBV6-6 with TRBJ2-2; TRBD1 matches 7 bases. Germline assignment: CDR1 MNHNY and CDR2 SVGAGI (reference sequence). The CDR3 is 15 amino acids. Trimming took 6 bases from V and 0 from J; bases not matched to a gene: 4. The CDR3 is CASSTQGPNTGELFF. CDR3 DNA sequence: TGTGCCAGCAGCACACAGGGGCCGAACACCGGGGAGCTGTTTTTT.

The gene calls are TRBV2 and TRBJ1-2, with TRBD1 matching 10 bases. V shed 6 bases, J shed 7 bases, and the junction held 8 bases outside the gene matches. The length of the CDR3 is 14 residues. Germline loops: CDR1 SNHLY, CDR2 FYNNEI. The CDR3 region has the DNA TGTGCCAGCAGGTCCGGGACAGGGGTGGGTGGCTACACCTTC. It yields the protein CASRSGTGVGGYTF.

V is TRBV6-1 and J is TRBJ1-1, with a possible D match to TRBD1 (5 bases). V lost 1 base, J lost 4 bases, and 13 bases lay in between. The CDR3 is 15 amino acids. In germline, CDR1 is MNHNS, CDR2 SASEGT. In DNA form, the CDR3 reads TGTGCCAGCAGTGAAGAGTTCGCGGGGACCACTGAAGCTTTCTTT. Translating it yields CASSEEFAGTTEAFF.

The chain carries TRBV7-9 and TRBJ2-5; TRBD1 agrees at 9 bases. The CDR3 covers 13 residues. With 5 bases clipped from V and 8 bases from J, the junction kept 6 bases outside the gene matches. Germline assignment: CDR1 SEHNR and CDR2 FQNEAQ (reference sequence). DNA of the CDR3: TGTGCCAGCAGCAACACAGGGGGCGCAACCCAGTACTTC. Its protein product is CASSNTGGATQYF.

The V and J genes are TRBV9 and TRBJ2-5, with D possibly matching TRBD1 (6 bases). The CDR3 runs 14 residues. V was cut by 0 bases and J by 2 bases, with 8 bases left in between. The germline V gene has CDR1 SGDLS and CDR2 YYNGEE. The CDR3 protein is CASSVGGPQETQYF. The CDR3, as DNA: TGTGCCAGCAGCGTAGGGGGGCCACAAGAGACCCAGTACTTC.

This chain joins TRBV2 and TRBJ1-5; TRBD1 aligns across 7 bases. Looked up from germline, CDR1 is SNHLY and CDR2 is FYNNEI. This CDR3 is built from 14 residues. V was pared by 6 bases and J by 4 bases, with 6 bases of the junction left unmatched. For the CDR3, the DNA is TGTGCCAGCAGCGCGGACAGGCTTAATCAGCCCCAGCATTTT. It codes for CASSADRLNQPQHF.

The J gene is TRBJ2-1, the V gene TRBV10-2, with D possibly being TRBD1 (6 bases). The CDR3 extends over 14 amino acids. V lost 4 bases to trimming and J lost 5 bases, with 12 bases between them. Germline V gene lookup returns CDR1 WSHSY and CDR2 SAAADI. CDR3 sequence (DNA): TGCGCCAGCAGTGGGGCGACAGGCAACAATGAGCAGTTCTTC. Its translation: CASSGATGNNEQFF.

V usage is TRBV6-1 and J usage is TRBJ2-5, with TRBD2 matching 14 bases. CDR1 MNHNS and CDR2 SASEGT come from the germline V gene. Losses at the gene ends were 4 bases for V and 7 bases for J; bases not matched to a gene: 14. CDR3 size: 18 residues. The CDR3 reads CASSVRGLAGDTARTQYF. CDR3 sequence (DNA): TGTGCCAGCAGTGTCCGGGGACTAGCGGGGGACACAGCACGGACCCAGTACTTC.

The V and J genes are TRBV7-2 and TRBJ2-5, with TRBD2 matching 13 bases. V was clipped by 7 bases and J by 5 bases; unmatched bases: 16. The CDR3 covers 18 residues. Germline V CDR1 and CDR2: SGHTA, FQGNSA. CDR3 sequence reads: CASIGAYTSGGARETQYF. As DNA, the CDR3 is TGTGCCAGCATCGGGGCTTATACTAGCGGGGGGGCGAGGGAGACCCAGTACTTC.

As for this clone: One junction end disagrees with the germline gene, perhaps due to a read error. V is TRBV4-2 and J is TRBJ2-6; weak D call: TRBD1 (6 bases). The germline V gene encodes CDR1 LGHNA and CDR2 YNFKEQ. The CDR3 has 19 amino acids. The CDR3: CASSQDLLGALSGANGLTF. CDR3 DNA sequence: TGTGCCAGCAGCCAAGATTTGCTGGGGGCCCTCTCTGGGGCCAACGGCCTGACTTTC.

The rearrangement links TRBV7-9 to TRBJ1-1, with a weak D call TRBD1 (6 bases). Germline V lookup: CDR1 SEHNR, CDR2 FQNEAQ (reference sequence). This CDR3 region has 17 residues. V was clipped by 3 bases and J by 4 bases, with 21 bases between them. CDR3 in amino acids: CASSFDQWTALFTEAFF. The CDR3 DNA reads TGTGCCAGCAGCTTCGATCAATGGACAGCCTTATTCACTGAAGCTTTCTTT.

The chain links TRBV5-4 to TRBJ2-4, with TRBD1 matching 8 bases. Per the germline V gene, CDR1 is SGHNT and CDR2 is YYREEE (reference sequence). V shed 2 bases and J 6 bases; nucleotides not matched to a gene: 1. This CDR3 has 13 residues. CDR3 DNA sequence: TGTGCCAGCAGCTTCGACAGGGGAAACATTCAGTACTTC. Encoded protein: CASSFDRGNIQYF.

The chain carries TRBV12-5 and TRBJ2-3, with a possible D match to TRBD2 (6 bases). The ends were cut back, 6 bases at V and 5 bases at J, with 12 bases in the middle. The germline gives CDR1 LGHNT, CDR2 FRNRAP. The CDR3 runs to 13 residues. CDR3: CASGQGGGDTQYF. The DNA for the CDR3 is TGTGCTAGTGGGCAGGGAGGTGGAGATACGCAGTATTTT.

The chain has TRBV6-1 and TRBJ2-7; maybe TRBD1 (6 bases). This CDR3 region has 13 residues. V shed 6 bases and J shed 3 bases, with 12 bases lying between them. Per germline, CDR1 MNHNS and CDR2 SASEGT. For the CDR3, the DNA is TGTGCCAGCAGAACCTCACAGGGCTACGAGCAGTACTTC. Its translation is CASRTSQGYEQYF.

This clone has more than one count but fewer than ten. The chain links TRBV6-1 to TRBJ2-2; 11 bases align to TRBD1. The CDR3 is 15 residues long. The V and J ends lost 4 bases and 11 bases, in that order; junction bases with no gene match: 9. The germline V gene has CDR1 MNHNS and CDR2 SASEGT. The CDR3 DNA is TGTGCCAGCAGTGGATCGGGACAGGGGGGGGGAGAGCTGTTTTTT. This codes for CASSGSGQGGGELFF.

The rearrangement joins TRBV29-1 to TRBJ2-3; a possible D gene is TRBD1 (6 bases). The germline V gene encodes CDR1 SQVTM and CDR2 ANQGSEA. The V gene lost 4 bases and the J gene lost 2 bases, with 16 bases spanning the gap. The CDR3 consists of 15 residues. The chain's CDR3 is CSVGSLRTATDTQYF. Here the CDR3 DNA reads TGCAGCGTTGGGTCCCTTAGGACAGCCACAGATACGCAGTATTTT.

This clone was recorded once. The chain links TRBV7-9 to TRBJ2-2; D remains unclear. The CDR3 extends over 13 amino acids. Germline V gene lookup returns CDR1 SEHNR and CDR2 FQNEAQ (reference sequence). V lost 1 base and J lost 4, with 4 bases in between. CDR3: CASSLVSTGELFF. Written as DNA, the CDR3 is TGTGCCAGCAGCTTAGTATCCACCGGGGAGCTGTTTTTT.

The chain joins TRBV20-1 to TRBJ2-1, with unresolved D. Trimming pared 6 bases from V and 4 bases from J, leaving 4 bases between. The germline V gene has CDR1 DFQATT and CDR2 SNEGSKA (reference sequence). The CDR3 contains 10 residues. CDR3 residues: CSAAYNEQFF. CDR3 coding DNA: TGCAGTGCCGCGTACAATGAGCAGTTCTTC.

The gene calls are TRBV5-4 and TRBJ1-1, with 12 bases aligning to TRBD1. In germline, CDR1 is SGHNT, CDR2 YYREEE (reference sequence). The V segment lost 6 bases and the J segment 9 bases; nucleotides outside the gene matches: 12. The CDR3 sequence is 15 residues long. CDR3 loop: CASTVGGQGARKAFF. The CDR3 DNA follows: TGTGCCAGCACCGTAGGGGGACAGGGGGCAAGAAAAGCTTTCTTT.